Each of the 14 T cell receptor beta chains below was sequenced from the same sample in a study of graft-versus-host responses after intestinal transplantation. Some clones are missing from TCRdb's copy, which holds only in-frame ones; the method was immunoSEQ multiplex PCR. The repertoire has about 110,000 clones, 85% to 95% of them found once; the top ten carry about 0.25%. These receptors' antigens are unknown. The sample was unstimulated CD4+ T cells sorted from spleen or lymph node cells, taken before transplant. These receptor sequences come from a human donor who was the organ donor for an intestinal transplant.

The chain recombines TRBV19 with TRBJ2-7; maybe TRBD1 (5 bases). The length of the CDR3 is 14 residues. Per germline, CDR1 LNHDA and CDR2 SQIVND (reference sequence). V lost 7 bases and J lost 5, with 18 bases in between. CDR3 residues: CASTYKAQGNEQYF. CDR3 in DNA: TGTGCCAGTACCTACAAAGCCCAGGGAAACGAGCAGTACTTC. The full variable domain, rest sourced from reference TRBV19 and TRBJ2-7, is DGGITQSPKYLFRKEGQNVTLSCEQNLNHDAMYWYRQDPGQGLRLIYYSQIVNDFQKGDIAEGYSVSREKKESFPLTVTSAQKNPTAFYLCASTYKAQGNEQYFGPGTRLTVT.

This chain connects TRBV7-9 to TRBJ2-1; 7 bases align to TRBD1. Germline CDR1 is SEHNR and CDR2 is FQNEAQ (reference sequence). J was trimmed by 6 bases and V by 5 bases; bases with no gene match: 10. The CDR3 covers 15 residues. CDR3 amino acids: CASSTDRVVVNEQFF. The DNA for the CDR3 is TGTGCCAGCAGCACCGACAGGGTGGTAGTCAATGAGCAGTTCTTC.

This chain links TRBV5-8 with TRBJ2-5, with 7 bases that match TRBD2. The CDR3 has 17 amino acids. V lost 2 bases and J lost 5; bases outside the gene matches: 15. Germline CDR1 SGHTS, CDR2 YDEGEE. In nucleotides, the CDR3 is TGTGCCAGCAGCTTTATACCGGGGAGGGCCCGGGGTGAGACCCAGTACTTC. This sequence encodes CASSFIPGRARGETQYF.

This rearrangement joins TRBV5-6 to TRBJ1-4; D gene unclear. The germline CDR1 and CDR2 sequences are SGHDT and YYEEEE. Trimming removed 2 bases from V and 0 bases from J, with 8 bases in between. The CDR3 loop spans 15 amino acids. CDR3 DNA sequence: TGTGCCAGCAGCTTTTGGTCTGCAACTAATGAAAAACTGTTTTTT. It translates to CASSFWSATNEKLFF.

With respect to this clone: Other nucleotide sequences in the sample specify the same CDR3. The rearrangement links TRBV7-2 to TRBJ2-3; TRBD2 agrees at 10 bases. Per the germline V gene, CDR1 is SGHTA and CDR2 is FQGNSA. The CDR3 contains 14 residues. V lost 1 base to trimming and J lost 11 bases; unmatched junction nucleotides: 6. For the CDR3, the DNA is TGTGCCAGCAGCTTAGAGGTCGGACTAGCGGAGCAGTATTTT. Translating it yields CASSLEVGLAEQYF.

This sequence joins TRBV10-1 and TRBJ2-2; 8 nucleotides line up with TRBD2. Trimming cost V 2 bases and J 2 bases; bases outside gene matches: 10. CDR3 length: 18 amino acids. Germline-derived CDR1 and CDR2 are WNHNN and SYGVQD (reference sequence). CDR3 in DNA: TGCGCCAGCAGTGAGGTTAGGGCTAGCGGGCGAAACACCGGGGAGCTGTTTTTT. Amino acids: CASSEVRASGRNTGELFF.

The chain has TRBV29-1 and TRBJ2-1, with D tentatively TRBD1 (5 bases). CDR3 length equals 14 residues. V lost 1 base and J lost 5, with 12 bases in between. Germline values: CDR1 SQVTM, CDR2 ANQGSEA. The CDR3 region is CSVEVGARHNEQFF. DNA for the CDR3: TGCAGCGTTGAAGTAGGGGCTAGACACAATGAGCAGTTCTTC.

The V gene is TRBV7-2, the J gene TRBJ2-1; TRBD2 aligns across 7 bases. V was clipped by 5 bases and J by 7 bases; unmatched bases: 8. The CDR3 consists of 14 residues. Germline V gene data show CDR1 as SGHTA and CDR2 as FQGNSA. This CDR3 reads CASSRTSNGNEQFF. The CDR3 bases are TGTGCCAGCAGCCGGACTAGTAACGGGAATGAGCAGTTCTTC. Looking up the rest from reference TRBV7-2 and TRBJ2-1 gives the full variable domain: GAGVSQSPSNKVTEKGKDVELRCDPISGHTALYWYRQSLGQGLEFLIYFQGNSAPDKSGLPSDRFSAERTGGSVSTLTIQRTQQEDSAVYLCASSRTSNGNEQFFGPGTRLTVL.

This clone occurred once. The CDR3 DNA sequence: TGTGCCAGCAGCGACAGGGACACCGGGGAGCTGTTTTTT. Amino acids: CASSDRDTGELFF. The chain couples TRBV9 to TRBJ2-2, with a tentative D call TRBD1 (6 bases). The V end lost 3 bases, the J end lost 3 bases, and 6 bases lay between the germline ends. Per germline, CDR1 SGDLS and CDR2 YYNGEE. The length of the CDR3 is 13 residues.

This clone has a handful of counts. This chain joins TRBV4-3 and TRBJ1-5; D possibly corresponds to TRBD1 (5 bases). The germline V and J ends were trimmed by 0 bases and 3 bases, with 9 bases remaining between them. Germline-derived CDR1 and CDR2 are LGHNA and YSLEER. The CDR3 loop spans 15 amino acids. The CDR3 is CASSQDGGHNQPQHF. The CDR3 region has the DNA TGCGCCAGCAGCCAAGATGGGGGTCACAATCAGCCCCAGCATTTT.

The V gene is TRBV19, the J gene TRBJ2-1, with 7 bases fitting TRBD1. CDR1 is LNHDA and CDR2 is SQIVND in the germline V gene (reference sequence). J was trimmed by 0 bases and V by 4 bases; bases with no gene match: 3. There are 15 residues in the CDR3. Here the CDR3 reads CASSTGQSSYNEQFF. CDR3 nucleotide sequence: TGTGCCAGTAGTACGGGACAGAGCTCCTACAATGAGCAGTTCTTC.

This chain connects TRBV2 to TRBJ1-5; D remains unclear. Germline CDR1 SNHLY, CDR2 FYNNEI. CDR3 length equals 13 residues. Trimming took off 4 bases at V and 3 bases at J, with 7 bases between the two ends. DNA for the CDR3: TGTGCCAGCAGTGTGGGGATCAATCAGCCCCAGCATTTT. Translated, it gives CASSVGINQPQHF.

The V and J genes are TRBV27 and TRBJ1-4, with a weak D call TRBD1 (5 bases). This CDR3 region has 14 residues. CDR1 is MNHEY, CDR2 SMNVEV, per germline (reference sequence). Trimming took 9 bases from V and 0 from J, leaving 11 bases between them. The CDR3 DNA reads as TGTGCCAGTGGTAGGGGCACAACTAATGAAAAACTGTTTTTT. As protein: CASGRGTTNEKLFF. The full variable domain, with the rest looked up from reference TRBV27 and TRBJ1-4, is EAQVTQNPRYLITVTGKKLTVTCSQNMNHEYMSWYRQDPGLGLRQIYYSMNVEVTDKGDVPEGYKVSRKEKRNFPLILESPSPNQTSLYFCASGRGTTNEKLFFGSGTQLSVL.

The CDR3, as DNA: TGTGCCTGGAGTGTACGAGAGGAGGCTTTCTTT. Amino acid sequence: CAWSVREEAFF. The V and J genes are TRBV30 and TRBJ1-1, with D uncertain. CDR1 is GTSNPN, CDR2 SVGIG, per germline (reference sequence). The V end lost 0 bases, the J end lost 11 bases, and 10 bases lay between the germline ends. The CDR3 totals 11 residues.